The 7 T cell receptor beta chains listed next were all sequenced from one sample in a study of human T cells and chemical hapten exposure. Time point indicated: patch test 2, 6 weeks after DPC sensitization. As to treatment: therapeutic diphenylcyclopropenone sensitization with weekly scalp DPC. TCRdb re-called the RACE reads through MiXCR, storing one row per CDR3 protein. The sample gives about 96,000 distinct CDR3 sequences, approximately 9.3% of which show up once; about 2% is in the top ten. Sequenced here: whole blood, sampled in connection with sensitization to the hapten diphenylcyclopropenone (DPC). The receptors were sampled from a woman aged 40 to 50 with alopecia areata. Some clones in this sample may be carry-over from other donors' samples.

This chain connects TRBV4-3 to TRBJ1-5; 10 nucleotides line up with TRBD1. This CDR3 has 18 residues. Germline assignment: CDR1 LGHNA and CDR2 YSLEER. Trimming removed 0 bases from V and 4 bases from J; junction bases left unmatched: 9. This CDR3 is CASSQDLLGTGANQPQHF. The CDR3 coding sequence is TGCGCCAGCAGCCAAGATCTATTGGGGACAGGGGCGAATCAGCCCCAGCATTTT.

This clonotype has just a few counts. The rearrangement links TRBV28 to TRBJ2-6; D ambiguous. V was clipped by 1 base and J by 4 bases, with 8 bases between them. Germline CDR1 reads MDHEN; CDR2 reads SYDVKM. The CDR3 has 15 residues. In nucleotides, the CDR3 is TGTGCCAGCAGTTTATCTGGGTCCGGGGCCAACGTCCTGACTTTC. It specifies CASSLSGSGANVLTF.

This clonotype was seen repeatedly, ten times or more. This rearrangement joins TRBV12-3 or TRBV12-4 to TRBJ1-6, with D unclear. V lost 1 base and J 4 bases, leaving 8 bases between the germline ends. The CDR3 consists of 15 residues. CDR3: CASSLGAEYNSPLHF. In DNA form, the CDR3 reads TGTGCCAGCAGTTTAGGAGCCGAGTATAATTCACCCCTCCACTTT.

Many counts were recorded for this clonotype. V is TRBV30 and J is TRBJ1-4; D remains unclear. V was cut by 2 bases and J by 7 bases, with 14 bases left in between. Germline-derived CDR1 and CDR2 are GTSNPN and SVGIG (reference sequence). The CDR3 totals 14 residues. The CDR3 nucleotides are TGTGCCTGGAGTCGTGTCAGGTCTGGTGAAAAACTGTTTTTT. Its protein product is CAWSRVRSGEKLFF.

There are many counts of this clonotype. V is TRBV7-9 and J is TRBJ1-2; no clear D. The CDR3 is 15 residues long. V was pared by 5 bases and J by 0 bases, with 13 bases between. In germline, CDR1 is SEHNR, CDR2 FQNEAQ (reference sequence). The CDR3 loop reads CASSAEEKANYGYTF. CDR3 in DNA: TGTGCCAGCAGCGCAGAGGAGAAGGCTAACTATGGCTACACCTTC.

CDR3 residues: CASSPSAGATYEQYF. CDR3 DNA: TGTGCCAGCAGCCCAAGTGCCGGGGCGACCTACGAGCAGTACTTC. The gene calls are TRBV7-2 and TRBJ2-7, with D perhaps TRBD1 or TRBD2 (5 bases each). Germline V gene data show CDR1 as SGHTA and CDR2 as FQGNSA. The CDR3 loop spans 15 amino acids. Deletions cut 5 bases from V and 2 bases from J, with 16 bases between.

This clonotype was seen a handful of times. The rearrangement uses TRBV20-1 and TRBJ1-2; D gene ambiguous. V was shortened by 1 base and J by 7 bases, with 19 bases between the two germline ends. Per the germline V gene, CDR1 is DFQATT and CDR2 is SNEGSKA (reference sequence). The CDR3 runs 15 residues. The CDR3 is CSARGLIPGGLGYTF. CDR3 nucleotide sequence: TGCAGTGCTAGAGGTTTAATCCCGGGAGGCCTTGGCTACACCTTC.